These T cell receptor beta chains were read from a single sample in a study of CD8 T cells in Susac syndrome. A single record per CDR3 protein comes from TCRdb applying MiXCR to the immunoSEQ multiplex PCR reads. The sample comprises 170,000 or so distinct CDR3 sequences, roughly 95% of which are singletons, and less than 0.2% rests with the top ten. Specimen: CD8+ T cells from PBMCs. Receptors were obtained from a human donor with multiple sclerosis. The CDR3 runs from the conserved cysteine through the conserved F or W. D genes are given only for firm matches. Expanded clones get a size class; other rows say once, few or many, or leave the size out.

d_call	j_call	clone_size	v_call	cdr3_aa	cdr3_nt
.	TRBJ2-1	.	TRBV6-1	CASSVASFSYNEQFF	TGTGCCAGCAGTGTGGCTAGCTTTTCCTACAATGAGCAGTTCTTC
TRBD2	TRBJ2-7	.	TRBV4-1	CASSQSGTSGYEQYF	TGCGCCAGCAGCCAATCCGGGACTAGCGGATACGAGCAGTACTTC
TRBD1	TRBJ1-2	.	TRBV12-3/TRBV12-4	CASSFHPGGSGGYTF	TGTGCCAGCAGTTTCCACCCAGGGGGCTCGGGTGGCTACACCTTC
.	TRBJ2-7	.	TRBV5-1	CASSLEGYPVYEQYF	TGCGCCAGCAGCTTGGAGGGCTACCCAGTTTACGAGCAGTACTTC
.	TRBJ2-1	.	TRBV9	CASSARGANNEQFF	TGTGCCAGCAGCGCGCGAGGAGCAAACAATGAGCAGTTCTTC
.	TRBJ2-2	.	TRBV18	CANPVSGTSHTGELFF	TGTGCCAACCCGGTTTCCGGGACGAGTCACACCGGGGAGCTGTTTTTT
.	TRBJ1-6	.	TRBV4-1	CASSQDRTRSSYNSPLHF	TGCGCCAGCAGCCAGGATAGGACAAGGAGCTCCTATAATTCACCCCTCCACTTT
TRBD2	TRBJ2-3	.	TRBV29-1	CSVEDLLAGGPPDTQYF	TGCAGCGTTGAAGATTTGTTAGCGGGAGGCCCCCCAGATACGCAGTATTTT
.	TRBJ2-3	once	TRBV20-1	CSARDGAGKGSDTQYF	TGCAGTGCTAGAGATGGGGCGGGAAAGGGGTCAGATACGCAGTATTTT
TRBD1	TRBJ1-2	.	TRBV29-1	CSVPDRGHGGYTF	TGCAGCGTTCCGGACAGGGGGCACGGTGGCTACACCTTC
.	TRBJ2-7	.	TRBV7-9	CASSLWGENEQYF	TGTGCCAGCAGCCTCTGGGGTGAGAACGAGCAGTACTTC
TRBD1	TRBJ1-5	once	TRBV16	CASSQAGQGAFNQPQHF	TGTGCCAGCAGCCAAGCAGGACAGGGGGCGTTCAATCAGCCCCAGCATTTT
TRBD1	TRBJ2-7	.	TRBV27	CASGHRDRFHEQYF	TGTGCCAGCGGACACCGGGACAGGTTTCACGAGCAGTACTTC
TRBD2	TRBJ2-7	.	TRBV5-1	CASSFLAEGKRSEQYF	TGCGCCAGCAGCTTCCTAGCGGAGGGGAAGAGGAGTGAGCAGTACTTC
.	TRBJ2-1	.	TRBV6-5	CASKGSSDEQFF	TGTGCCAGCAAGGGTAGCTCGGATGAGCAGTTCTTC
.	TRBJ1-1	.	TRBV27	CASSQLQGEAFF	TGTGCCAGCAGTCAACTACAGGGTGAAGCTTTCTTT
TRBD1	TRBJ2-1	.	TRBV2	CASSEGTGATANEQFF	TGTGCCAGCAGTGAAGGAACAGGGGCTACCGCCAATGAGCAGTTCTTC
TRBD2	TRBJ2-7	few	TRBV29-1	CSVKTSGSYEQYF	TGCAGCGTTAAAACTAGCGGGAGCTACGAGCAGTACTTC
.	TRBJ2-2	.	TRBV29-1	CSVVTEPGELFF	TGCAGCGTTGTTACCGAGCCCGGGGAGCTGTTTTTT
TRBD1	TRBJ2-1	.	TRBV9	CASGDSSTNEQFF	TGTGCCAGCGGGGACAGTAGTACGAATGAGCAGTTCTTC
TRBD1	TRBJ2-1	.	TRBV20-1	CSARKTGAYNEQFF	TGCAGTGCTAGAAAGACAGGGGCCTACAATGAGCAGTTCTTC
.	TRBJ1-2	once	TRBV27	CASSSTGDYYGYTF	TGTGCCAGCAGTTCTACAGGTGACTACTATGGCTACACCTTC
TRBD2	TRBJ2-3	.	TRBV30	CAWDRLAGVTDTQYF	TGTGCCTGGGACAGACTAGCGGGGGTCACAGATACGCAGTATTTT
.	TRBJ1-1	.	TRBV28	CASSLLTTRATEAFF	TGTGCCAGCAGTTTACTTACTACTCGGGCCACTGAAGCTTTCTTT
.	TRBJ1-2	once	TRBV28	CASSLRTGYTF	TGTGCCAGCAGTTTGAGGACCGGCTACACCTTC
.	TRBJ2-7	.	TRBV30	CAWSRGRPPYEQYF	TGTGCCTGGAGTAGGGGCCGCCCTCCCTACGAGCAGTACTTC
TRBD2	TRBJ2-1	once	TRBV20-1	CSAMLAGEWNEQFF	TGCAGTGCTATGCTAGCGGGAGAATGGAATGAGCAGTTCTTC
.	TRBJ1-2	.	TRBV5-1	CASSVTENYGYTF	TGCGCCAGCAGCGTGACAGAAAACTATGGCTACACCTTC
.	TRBJ2-1	.	TRBV5-1	CASSLAGYPEQFF	TGCGCCAGCAGCTTGGCCGGTTACCCGGAGCAGTTCTTC
.	TRBJ2-7	.	TRBV2	CASNHRDASYEQYF	TGTGCCAGCAACCACAGGGACGCCTCCTACGAGCAGTACTTC
.	TRBJ2-2	.	TRBV4-1	CASSQGGTGTGELFF	TGCGCCAGCAGCCAAGGGGGAACGGGCACCGGGGAGCTGTTTTTT
.	TRBJ1-2	.	TRBV27	CASSSGLGGRSIYGYTF	TGTGCCAGCAGTTCTGGTCTCGGGGGTAGGAGCATCTATGGCTACACCTTC
.	TRBJ2-5	.	TRBV27	CASSLAGSTETQYF	TGTGCCAGCAGTTTAGCCGGGAGTACGGAGACCCAGTACTTC
.	TRBJ2-7	.	TRBV10-3	CAISEQGSSYEQYF	TGTGCCATCAGTGAGCAGGGCAGCTCCTACGAGCAGTACTTC
.	TRBJ2-2	.	TRBV12-3/TRBV12-4	CASSSPQGLQDTGELFF	TGTGCCAGCAGTTCCCCCCAGGGGCTACAGGACACCGGGGAGCTGTTTTTT
TRBD2	TRBJ2-1	.	TRBV19	CASSIGGTSLFF	TGTGCCAGTAGTATAGGTGGGACTAGCCTGTTCTTC
.	TRBJ2-7	.	TRBV16	CASSQSGRGPYEQYF	TGTGCCAGCAGCCAAAGTGGCAGGGGTCCCTACGAGCAGTACTTC
.	TRBJ1-1	.	TRBV13	CASSLAEAPNTEAFF	TGTGCCAGCAGCTTAGCAGAGGCCCCGAACACTGAAGCTTTCTTT
.	TRBJ2-7	.	TRBV5-6	CASSLRSLEQYF	TGTGCCAGCAGCTTGCGTTCCCTCGAGCAGTACTTC
.	TRBJ1-2	.	TRBV12-5	CASGGGKGYTF	TGTGCTAGTGGAGGAGGGAAGGGCTACACCTTC
.	TRBJ1-1	.	TRBV14	CASSQVLGLGTEAFF	TGTGCCAGCAGCCAAGTTTTGGGGCTGGGCACTGAAGCTTTCTTT
TRBD2	TRBJ2-7	.	TRBV4-1	CASSAGGAQYF	TGCGCCAGCAGCGCGGGGGGGGCGCAGTACTTC
.	TRBJ2-6	.	TRBV27	CASSFDDSGANVLTF	TGTGCCAGCAGTTTCGATGACTCTGGGGCCAACGTCCTGACTTTC
.	TRBJ1-1	once	TRBV3-1	CASSQDTRIAEAFF	TGTGCCAGCAGCCAAGACACCAGGATTGCTGAAGCTTTCTTT
.	TRBJ2-7	.	TRBV13	CASSLGPPSGVTYEQYF	TGTGCCAGCAGCTTAGGGCCCCCTTCGGGGGTGACCTACGAGCAGTACTTC
.	TRBJ1-1	.	TRBV29-1	CSALTANTEAFF	TGCAGCGCATTGACAGCGAACACTGAAGCTTTCTTT
.	TRBJ1-2	.	TRBV2	CASPRLGGSGYTF	TGTGCCAGCCCTAGATTGGGGGGCAGTGGCTACACCTTC
.	TRBJ2-7	.	TRBV30	CAWNRGFDEQYF	TGTGCCTGGAATCGAGGGTTCGACGAGCAGTACTTC
.	TRBJ2-7	.	TRBV27	CASSSRSGNEQYF	TGTGCCAGCAGTTCCCGATCCGGGAACGAGCAGTACTTC
.	TRBJ2-4	.	TRBV3-1	CASSQDAGIAKNIQYF	TGTGCCAGCAGCCAAGATGCGGGGATAGCCAAAAACATTCAGTACTTC
.	TRBJ2-1	once	TRBV28	CASREDNEQFF	TGTGCCAGCAGGGAGGACAATGAGCAGTTCTTC
TRBD2	TRBJ2-1	.	TRBV7-9	CASSLRTSGDNEQFF	TGTGCCAGCAGCCTCCGGACTAGCGGAGACAATGAGCAGTTCTTC
.	TRBJ2-5	.	TRBV28	CASSPRGETQYF	TGTGCCAGCAGTCCGAGAGGAGAGACCCAGTACTTC
TRBD1	TRBJ2-7	.	TRBV27	CASSRGQYEQYF	TGTGCCAGCAGTAGGGGACAGTACGAGCAGTACTTC